A single sample is the source of the 26 T cell receptor beta chains below, sequenced in a study of blood T cells in healthy people across ages. With a J-beta primer mix and a sample-barcoded 5' primer, a second PCR ran about 7 to 11 cycles. TCRdb reprocessed the 5' RACE reads with MiXCR, giving one entry per CDR3 protein. The table records about a million distinct CDR3 sequences, 45% to 50% of them present only once. Sample: blood. These receptors originate from a man aged 25-45 years in good health.

The table lists this clonotype with a few counts. The V and J genes are TRBV9 and TRBJ2-7, with TRBD1 matching 7 bases. The CDR3 sequence is 13 residues long. Germline lookup yields CDR1 SGDLS and CDR2 YYNGEE. With 0 bases clipped from V and 5 bases from J, the junction kept 2 bases outside the gene matches. CDR3 loop: CASSVEGADEQYF. The CDR3 DNA sequence: TGTGCCAGCAGCGTAGAGGGGGCGGACGAGCAGTACTTC.

For the CDR3, the DNA is TGTGCCAGCATAGAGGAGAATAATTCACCCCTCCACTTT. It encodes CASIEENNSPLHF. This chain links TRBV2 with TRBJ1-6; D is undetermined. Germline values: CDR1 SNHLY, CDR2 FYNNEI. CDR3 size: 13 residues. V was cut by 7 bases and J by 5 bases, with 9 bases left in between.

The chain links TRBV6-2 or TRBV6-3 to TRBJ1-1; D call uncertain. Trimming shortened V by 0 bases and J by 8 bases, and 7 bases separated the two germline ends. This CDR3 region has 12 residues. Germline loops: CDR1 MNHEY, CDR2 SVGEGT. The CDR3 coding sequence is TGTGCCAGCAGTTACTCTGTACAGGAAGCTTTCTTT. This translates into CASSYSVQEAFF.

CDR3 loop: CSAPPRTEVGGYTF. The CDR3 DNA reads as TGCAGTGCTCCTCCTAGGACAGAAGTAGGTGGCTACACCTTC. The V call is TRBV20-1, the J call TRBJ1-2, with D perhaps matching TRBD1 (6 bases). The CDR3 covers 14 residues. Germline lookup yields CDR1 DFQATT and CDR2 SNEGSKA (reference sequence). Trimming took off 5 bases at V and 7 bases at J, with 20 bases between the two ends.

CDR3 in amino acids: CASRLTGPKRTEAFF. The CDR3 DNA reads as TGTGCCAGCAGGTTGACAGGGCCAAAACGCACTGAAGCTTTCTTT. The chain combines TRBV12-3 or TRBV12-4 with TRBJ1-1; 7 bases agree with TRBD1. The CDR3 length is 15 residues. V gave up 6 bases and J gave up 4 bases; unmatched junction bases: 11.

This chain joins TRBV20-1 and TRBJ2-3; D ambiguous. CDR1 DFQATT and CDR2 SNEGSKA come from the germline V gene (reference sequence). This CDR3 has 14 residues. V shed 3 bases and J shed 4 bases, with 14 bases lying between them. CDR3 protein: CSASRAESSDTQYF. The DNA of the CDR3 is TGCAGTGCTAGCCGGGCAGAATCTTCAGATACGCAGTATTTT.

At least ten counts were recorded for this clonotype. This chain joins TRBV12-3 or TRBV12-4 and TRBJ2-7; a weak D match, TRBD1 (5 bases). There are 15 residues in the CDR3. V dropped 3 bases and J dropped 1 base, with 13 bases sitting between them. CDR3 nucleotides: TGTGCCAGCAGTTTGGTCCAGGGTGGATCCTACGAGCAGTACTTC. This translates into CASSLVQGGSYEQYF.

The chain has TRBV29-1 and TRBJ2-1; 9 bases align to TRBD2. V dropped 4 bases and J dropped 7; count of bases not matched to a gene: 8. CDR3 length equals 14 residues. Germline V gives CDR1 SQVTM, CDR2 ANQGSEA. This CDR3 reads CSVVLAGGRNEQFF. As DNA, the CDR3 is TGCAGCGTTGTTCTGGCGGGGGGGCGAAATGAGCAGTTCTTC.

This clonotype was found a few times. This chain connects TRBV3-1 to TRBJ2-1, with D possibly matching TRBD1 (5 bases). This CDR3 has 14 amino acids. The germline CDR1 and CDR2 sequences are LGHDT and YNNKEL (reference sequence). V shed 3 bases and J shed 1 base, with 7 bases lying between them. Written as DNA, the CDR3 is TGTGCCAGCAGCCAGAAGGGGTCCTACAATGAGCAGTTCTTC. This encodes CASSQKGSYNEQFF.

This chain uses TRBV20-1 with TRBJ1-2; D gene unclear. V lost 3 bases to trimming and J lost 0 bases, with 11 bases between them. The CDR3 is 14 residues long. Germline loops: CDR1 DFQATT, CDR2 SNEGSKA (reference sequence). The CDR3 coding sequence is TGCAGTGCTAGGAAGGCAGACACTAACTATGGCTACACCTTC. Protein: CSARKADTNYGYTF.

The chain carries TRBV5-1 and TRBJ2-2; 7 bases are shared with TRBD1. V gave up 2 bases and J gave up 4 bases; unmatched junction bases: 8. CDR1 is SGHRS, CDR2 YFSETQ, per germline. This CDR3 has 16 residues. CDR3 residues: CASSFAPGTATGELFF. CDR3 bases: TGCGCCAGCAGCTTCGCTCCCGGGACAGCCACCGGGGAGCTGTTTTTT.

This rearrangement joins TRBV25-1 to TRBJ1-2; D is perhaps TRBD1 (5 bases). Trimming removed 5 bases at V and 8 bases at J, with 15 bases between. The CDR3 has 13 amino acids. Germline assignment: CDR1 MGHDK and CDR2 SYGVNS. The CDR3 is CASSQGGLEGYTF. The CDR3 nucleotides read TGTGCCAGCAGTCAGGGAGGCCTTGAAGGCTACACCTTC.

The table lists this clonotype with a few counts. The CDR3 reads CASSRRLAGAGNEQFF. The CDR3 DNA reads TGTGCCAGCAGCCGTAGACTAGCGGGGGCGGGCAATGAGCAGTTCTTC. This rearrangement joins TRBV11-1 to TRBJ2-1; 12 bases are a match to TRBD2. Germline values: CDR1 SGHAT, CDR2 FQDESV (reference sequence). The V gene end was trimmed by 5 bases and the J gene end by 6 bases; junction bases not matched to a gene: 8. This CDR3 region has 16 residues. The full variable domain, its missing parts supplied by reference TRBV11-1 and TRBJ2-1, is EAEVAQSPRYKITEKSQAVAFWCDPISGHATLYWYRQILGQGPELLVQFQDESVVDDSQLPKDRFSAERLKGVDSTLKIQPAELGDSAMYLCASSRRLAGAGNEQFFGPGTRLTVL.

The chain employs TRBV4-1 and TRBJ2-3, with 8 bases aligning to TRBD1. This CDR3 has 17 residues. After removal of 4 bases from V and 5 bases from J, the junction contained 14 bases not matched to a gene. Germline V gene sequence: CDR1 MGHRA, CDR2 YSYEKL. Here the CDR3 DNA reads TGCGCCAGCAGCCCAGTAGGACAGGGTCCGGCAGTAGATACGCAGTATTTT. It specifies CASSPVGQGPAVDTQYF.

The rearrangement joins TRBV20-1 to TRBJ1-5; 10 positions match TRBD1. Per the germline V gene, CDR1 is DFQATT and CDR2 is SNEGSKA (reference sequence). There are 15 residues in the CDR3. Unmatched junction bases numbered 8, after V lost 3 bases and J lost 6 bases. The DNA for the CDR3 is TGCAGTGCTAGGGGGGGGACAGGGGTATTTCAGCCCCAGCATTTT. Translating it yields CSARGGTGVFQPQHF.

Here the CDR3 DNA reads TGTGCCAGCTTGGACTCGACAGGGGCTAATTCACCCCTCCACTTT. Translated, it gives CASLDSTGANSPLHF. The chain is built from TRBV28 and TRBJ1-6, with TRBD1 identical over 8 bases. CDR1 MDHEN and CDR2 SYDVKM come from the germline V gene. Trimming took 8 bases from V and 6 from J; bases not matched to a gene: 9. The CDR3 has 15 residues.

The chain is built from TRBV21-1 and TRBJ2-7. TRBV21-1 is a documented pseudogene. CDR3 length equals 13 residues. CDR3 amino acids: CASSKDLSYEQYF. The CDR3 nucleotides are TGTGCCAGCAGCAAGGATCTATCCTACGAGCAGTACTTC.

As for this clonotype: One end of the junction does not line up with germline, which may come from a read error. CDR3 in amino acids: CARSPVNYNEQFF. CDR3 DNA sequence: TGTGCCCGCAGTCCAGTCAACTATAATGAGCAGTTCTTC. The rearrangement joins TRBV12-3 or TRBV12-4 to TRBJ2-1; D remains unclear. CDR3 length: 13 residues.

The chain employs TRBV7-2 and TRBJ2-2, with D perhaps TRBD1 or TRBD2 (5 bases each). Germline V gene data show CDR1 as SGHTA and CDR2 as FQGNSA. This CDR3 has 16 amino acids. Trimming removed 3 bases at V and 3 bases at J, with 14 bases between. In DNA, the CDR3 is TGTGCCAGCAGCTTTACCTCGGGACCCTACACCGGGGAGCTGTTTTTT. Translation gives CASSFTSGPYTGELFF.

This chain connects TRBV7-2 to TRBJ2-1; tentatively, D is TRBD2 (6 bases). V was shortened by 1 base and J by 4 bases, with 14 bases between the two germline ends. The CDR3 is made up of 16 amino acids. Germline V gene sequence: CDR1 SGHTA, CDR2 FQGNSA. The CDR3 protein is CASSLVTSVPYNEQFF. The CDR3 DNA reads as TGTGCCAGCAGCTTAGTGACTAGTGTCCCATACAATGAGCAGTTCTTC.

There are many counts of this clonotype. The rearrangement uses TRBV7-2 and TRBJ1-6; D is uncertain. CDR3 length equals 12 residues. V lost 5 bases to trimming and J lost 4 bases, with 3 bases between them. CDR1 SGHTA and CDR2 FQGNSA come from the germline V gene. The CDR3 DNA reads as TGTGCCAGCAGCCCATATAATTCACCCCTCCACTTT. Its protein product is CASSPYNSPLHF.

The chain joins TRBV20-1 to TRBJ2-7; 7 bases are shared with TRBD1. Trimming at V came to 5 bases and at J to 1 base, leaving 8 bases not matched to a gene. Germline V gives CDR1 DFQATT, CDR2 SNEGSKA (reference sequence). The length of the CDR3 is 14 residues. CDR3 protein: CSAEETGSSYEQYF. CDR3 coding DNA: TGCAGTGCTGAGGAGACAGGGAGTTCCTACGAGCAGTACTTC.

Regarding this clonotype: The junction differs from germline at one of its ends, possibly a read error. The CDR3, as DNA: TGTGCCAGCAGACCTACAGGGAGGGTCTATGACTACACCTTC. Translation: CASRPTGRVYDYTF. The genes are TRBV3-1 and TRBJ1-2; a weak D match, TRBD1 (6 bases). The CDR3 is 14 amino acids. The germline V gene has CDR1 LGHDT and CDR2 YNNKEL (reference sequence). Combining the CDR3 with reference TRBV3-1 and TRBJ1-2 gives the whole variable domain DTAVSQTPKYLVTQMGNDKSIKCEQNLGHDTMYWYKQDSKKFLKIMFSYNNKELIINETVPNRFSPKSPDKAHLNLHINSLELGDSAVYFCASRPTGRVYDYTFGSGTRLTVV.

This chain joins TRBV24-1 and TRBJ2-3; TRBD2 matches 9 bases. Germline CDR1 and CDR2: KGHDR and SFDVKD. CDR3 length equals 16 residues. J gave up 6 bases and V 0 bases, and 6 bases lay outside the gene matches. The CDR3: CATSDLGSGGPDTQYF. CDR3 sequence (DNA): TGTGCCACCAGTGATTTGGGTAGCGGGGGCCCGGATACGCAGTATTTT.

This clonotype appeared a few times. The rearrangement links TRBV24-1 to TRBJ2-2; D might be TRBD1 or TRBD2, each matching 6 bases. Trimming cost V 8 bases and J 1 base, with 13 bases left between them. The CDR3 covers 15 residues. Germline V gene sequence: CDR1 KGHDR, CDR2 SFDVKD. The CDR3 sequence is CATMDGGLNTGELFF. DNA for the CDR3: TGTGCCACCATGGACGGGGGCCTGAACACCGGGGAGCTGTTTTTT.

The chain links TRBV10-3 to TRBJ1-3; 7 bases match TRBD1. V lost 3 bases and J lost 1; bases outside the gene matches: 3. The CDR3 runs 15 residues. Germline lookup yields CDR1 ENHRY and CDR2 SYGVKD. CDR3: CAISDDRASGNTIYF. The CDR3 nucleotides read TGTGCCATCAGTGATGACAGGGCTTCTGGAAACACCATATATTTT.